This T cell receptor (beta chain) emerged from a study of T cell responses to AZD1222 COVID-19 vaccine. Study-wide results and limits: Donors were largely white British and mainly female; clonal diversity was possibly underestimated. Of spike-specific TCRs, nearly half reportedly target regions left unmutated in variants. Repertoire sampling was restricted to post-peak T cell response timepoints. Baseline antibody screening turned up just six seropositive AZD1222 recipients.

Some clones are missing from TCRdb's copy, which holds only in-frame ones; the method was immunoSEQ multiplex PCR. The table shows about 120,000 clones, with more than 85% occurring only once. V gave up 2 bases and J gave up 3 bases, with 14 bases separating them. The CDR3 totals 16 residues. CDR1 is MNHNS, CDR2 SASEGT, per germline. Concerning this clone: What it binds is not known.

The sample in question was peripheral blood, obtained 28 days after the second AZD1222 dose. The V call is TRBV6-1, the J call TRBJ1-5, with D perhaps TRBD1 (6 bases). The receptor comes from an adult who received the AZD1222 COVID-19 vaccine. The CDR3 sequence is CASSEFGGRLNQPQHF. CDR3 nucleotides: TGTGCCAGCAGTGAATTCGGGGGGCGGCTCAATCAGCCCCAGCATTTT.